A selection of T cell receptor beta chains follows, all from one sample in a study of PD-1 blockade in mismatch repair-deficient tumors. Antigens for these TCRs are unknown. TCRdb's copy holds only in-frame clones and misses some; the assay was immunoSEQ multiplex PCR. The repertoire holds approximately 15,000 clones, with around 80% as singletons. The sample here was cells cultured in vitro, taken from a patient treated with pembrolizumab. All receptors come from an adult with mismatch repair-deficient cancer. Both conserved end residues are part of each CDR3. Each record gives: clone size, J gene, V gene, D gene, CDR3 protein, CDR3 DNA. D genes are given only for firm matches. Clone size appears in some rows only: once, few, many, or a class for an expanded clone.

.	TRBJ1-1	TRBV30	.	CAWSVRENTEAFF	TGTGCCTGGAGTGTACGGGAGAACACTGAAGCTTTCTTT
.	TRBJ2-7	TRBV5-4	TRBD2	CASSSPGLANHEQYF	TGTGCCAGCAGCTCCCCGGGACTAGCGAACCACGAGCAGTACTTC
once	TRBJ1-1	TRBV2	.	CATVFLSTEAFF	TGTGCCACCGTATTTTTAAGCACTGAAGCTTTCTTT
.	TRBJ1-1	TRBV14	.	CASSRDWGAAFF	TGTGCCAGCAGCCGCGACTGGGGTGCGGCTTTCTTT
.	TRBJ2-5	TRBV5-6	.	CASSLVGETQYF	TGTGCCAGCAGCTTGGTGGGTGAGACCCAGTACTTC
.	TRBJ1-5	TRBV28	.	CASSLQDGLNQPQHF	TGTGCCAGCAGTTTACAGGACGGACTCAATCAGCCCCAGCATTTT
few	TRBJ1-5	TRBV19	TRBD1	CASSMTGQGRNQPQHF	TGTGCCAGTAGTATGACCGGACAGGGGAGGAATCAGCCCCAGCATTTT
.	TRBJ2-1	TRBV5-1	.	CASSSPRQGEQFF	TGCGCCAGCAGCTCCCCCCGACAAGGTGAGCAGTTCTTC
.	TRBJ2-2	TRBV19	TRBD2	CASTRKGLAGASGWTGELFF	TGTGCCAGTACGAGGAAAGGACTAGCGGGAGCCTCCGGGTGGACCGGGGAGCTGTTTTTT
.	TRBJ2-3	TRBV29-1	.	CSVEARRRTSTDTQYF	TGCAGCGTTGAAGCACGGAGGAGGACATCCACAGATACGCAGTATTTT
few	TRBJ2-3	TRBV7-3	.	CASSSSPGEQYF	TGTGCCAGCAGCTCCTCACCGGGGGAGCAGTATTTT
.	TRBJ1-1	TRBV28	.	CASSGVLWTEAFF	TGTGCCAGCAGTGGGGTCCTCTGGACTGAAGCTTTCTTT
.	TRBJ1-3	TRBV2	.	CASVPGPTRDGNTIYF	TGTGCCAGCGTTCCGGGACCGACTAGAGATGGAAACACCATATATTTT
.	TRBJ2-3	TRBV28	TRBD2	CASSTTSVRDTQYF	TGTGCCAGCAGTACCACTAGCGTCAGAGATACGCAGTATTTT
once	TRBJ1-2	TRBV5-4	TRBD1	CASSGDRGSYGYTF	TGTGCCAGCAGCGGGGACAGGGGCAGCTATGGCTACACCTTC
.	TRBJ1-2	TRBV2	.	CASYTPTGYGYTF	TGTGCCAGTTACACCCCGACGGGCTATGGCTACACCTTC
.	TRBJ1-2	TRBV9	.	CASSVGFGGYGYTF	TGTGCCAGCAGCGTAGGATTTGGTGGCTATGGCTACACCTTC
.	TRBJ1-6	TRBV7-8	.	CASSLGVRNSPLHF	TGTGCCAGCAGCCTAGGGGTGCGTAATTCACCCCTCCACTTT
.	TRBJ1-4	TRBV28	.	CASSLAGTAFNEKLFF	TGTGCCAGCAGTTTAGCCGGGACGGCTTTTAATGAAAAACTGTTTTTT
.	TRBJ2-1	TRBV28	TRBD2	CASSLSSGRPGNEQFF	TGTGCCAGCAGTTTGAGTAGCGGGAGGCCAGGCAATGAGCAGTTCTTC
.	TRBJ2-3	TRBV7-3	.	CASSQQRMDTQYF	TGTGCCAGCAGCCAACAACGAATGGATACGCAGTATTTT
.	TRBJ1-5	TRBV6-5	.	CASSYSRNSNQPQHF	TGTGCCAGCAGTTACTCCCGGAATAGCAATCAGCCCCAGCATTTT
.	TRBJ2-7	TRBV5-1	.	CASSLAGRVYSYEQYF	TGCGCCAGCAGCTTGGCCGGACGGGTCTACTCCTACGAGCAGTACTTC
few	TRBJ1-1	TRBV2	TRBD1	CASNAQGDREAFF	TGTGCCAGCAATGCCCAGGGGGATCGTGAAGCTTTCTTT
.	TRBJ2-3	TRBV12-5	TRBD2	CASGGLAGVTDTQYF	TGTGCTAGTGGTGGACTAGCGGGAGTTACAGATACGCAGTATTTT
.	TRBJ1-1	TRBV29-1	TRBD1	CSVGAGGNTEAFF	TGCAGCGTCGGGGCAGGGGGGAACACTGAAGCTTTCTTT
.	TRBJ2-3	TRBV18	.	CASSLIDTQYF	TGTGCCAGCTCCCTGATAGATACGCAGTATTTT
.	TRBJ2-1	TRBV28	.	CASSTRLGGGVSSYNEQFF	TGTGCCAGCAGTACCCGACTAGGGGGAGGGGTCAGCTCCTACAATGAGCAGTTCTTC
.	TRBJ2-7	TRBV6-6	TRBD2	CASRTSSGRAYEQYF	TGTGCCAGCAGGACATCTAGCGGGAGGGCGTACGAGCAGTACTTC
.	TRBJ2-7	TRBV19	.	CASSVGYEQYF	TGTGCCAGTAGTGTCGGCTACGAGCAGTACTTC
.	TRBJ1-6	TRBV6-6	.	CASSYSQGSNSPLHF	TGTGCCAGCAGTTACTCTCAGGGCTCAAATTCACCCCTCCACTTT
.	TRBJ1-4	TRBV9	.	CASSPPPRGLSQEKLFF	TGTGCCAGCAGCCCCCCTCCGAGGGGCCTAAGCCAGGAAAAACTGTTTTTT
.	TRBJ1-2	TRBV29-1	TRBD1	CSVVVRDRGPANYGYTF	TGCAGCGTTGTCGTGCGGGACAGGGGCCCCGCTAACTATGGCTACACCTTC
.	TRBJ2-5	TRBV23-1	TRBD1	CASSQRPGTGNQETQYF	TGCGCCAGCAGTCAAAGACCCGGGACAGGGAACCAAGAGACCCAGTACTTC
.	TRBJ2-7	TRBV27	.	CASSFRSSYEQYF	TGTGCCAGCAGTTTTCGGAGTTCCTACGAGCAGTACTTC
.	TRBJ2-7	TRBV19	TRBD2	CASSLAGGPYEQYF	TGTGCCAGTAGTTTAGCGGGAGGGCCGTACGAGCAGTACTTC
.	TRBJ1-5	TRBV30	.	CAWRKADQPQHF	TGTGCCTGGAGAAAGGCGGATCAGCCCCAGCATTTT
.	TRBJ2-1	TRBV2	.	CASSPPPRNEQFF	TGTGCCAGCAGTCCTCCACCTCGCAATGAGCAGTTCTTC
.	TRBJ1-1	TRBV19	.	CASSMVGEAFF	TGTGCCAGTAGTATGGTCGGAGAAGCTTTCTTT
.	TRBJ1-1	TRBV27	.	CASSFGQNTEAFF	TGTGCCAGCAGTTTTGGACAGAACACTGAAGCTTTCTTT
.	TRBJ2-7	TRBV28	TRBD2	CASSLAAGGTYEQYF	TGTGCCAGCAGTTTAGCAGCGGGAGGGACCTACGAGCAGTACTTC
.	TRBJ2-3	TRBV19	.	CASSIDQRTQYF	TGTGCCAGTAGTATAGACCAGAGGACGCAGTATTTT
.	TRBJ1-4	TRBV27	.	CASSWRRAATNEKLFF	TGTGCCAGCAGTTGGCGACGGGCTGCAACTAATGAAAAACTGTTTTTT
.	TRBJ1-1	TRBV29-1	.	CSVEKAMNTEAFF	TGCAGCGTTGAGAAAGCTATGAACACTGAAGCTTTCTTT
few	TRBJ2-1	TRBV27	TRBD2	CASSLLAGSPSYNEQFF	TGTGCCAGCAGTTTACTAGCGGGATCCCCCTCCTACAATGAGCAGTTCTTC
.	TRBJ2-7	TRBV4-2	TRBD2	CASSQGLAGGSYEQYF	TGTGCCAGCAGCCAAGGACTAGCGGGAGGGTCCTACGAGCAGTACTTC
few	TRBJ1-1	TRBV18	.	CASSLPGLLEAFF	TGTGCCAGCTCACTACCGGGATTACTCGAAGCTTTCTTT
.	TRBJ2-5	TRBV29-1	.	CSVEMQTQETQYF	TGCAGCGTTGAAATGCAGACACAAGAGACCCAGTACTTC
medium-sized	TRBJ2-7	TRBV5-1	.	CASSLALYGTYEQYF	TGCGCCAGCAGCTTGGCCCTCTACGGGACCTACGAGCAGTACTTC
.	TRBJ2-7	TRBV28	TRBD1	CASSLSTGEVQYF	TGTGCCAGCAGTTTGTCGACAGGGGAGGTGCAGTACTTC
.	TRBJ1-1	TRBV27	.	CASKVGNTEAFF	TGTGCCAGCAAGGTGGGGAACACTGAAGCTTTCTTT
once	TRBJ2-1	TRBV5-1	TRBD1	CASPEGAYYNEQFF	TGCGCCAGCCCTGAGGGGGCGTACTACAATGAGCAGTTCTTC
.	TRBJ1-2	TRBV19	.	CASRFTGNYGYTF	TGTGCCAGTCGGTTCACAGGGAACTATGGCTACACCTTC
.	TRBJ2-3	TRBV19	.	CASSILRVEFSTDTQYF	TGTGCCAGTAGTATACTACGCGTGGAATTTAGCACAGATACGCAGTATTTT
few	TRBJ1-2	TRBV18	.	CASSPAGDPGNGYTF	TGTGCCAGCTCACCAGCAGGGGATCCCGGAAATGGCTACACCTTC
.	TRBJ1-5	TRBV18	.	CASSPAGADQPQHF	TGTGCCAGCTCACCTGCCGGGGCGGATCAGCCCCAGCATTTT
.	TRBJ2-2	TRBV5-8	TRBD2	CASSYRTSGNTGELFF	TGTGCCAGCAGCTATCGCACTAGCGGGAACACCGGGGAGCTGTTTTTT
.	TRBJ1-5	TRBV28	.	CASSSGILLGEPQHF	TGTGCCAGCAGTTCCGGGATATTGCTGGGGGAGCCCCAGCATTTT
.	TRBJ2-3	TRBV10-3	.	CAISEGLGGSGTDTQYF	TGTGCCATCAGTGAGGGTTTAGGAGGGAGTGGCACAGATACGCAGTATTTT
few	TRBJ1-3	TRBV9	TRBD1	CASSPGGDAGNTIYF	TGTGCCAGCAGCCCAGGGGGGGATGCTGGAAACACCATATATTTT